This TCR beta chain came from a study of T cells in narcolepsy. As for the study in general: Donors had narcolepsy type 1 or type 2, or were healthy controls.

Study conclusions and caveats: Reportedly, autoreactive clonotypes were serially detected in patients' blood but not controls'. Comparing one patient's CSF and blood CD4+ clonotypes highlighted HCRT- and TRIB2-specific autoreactive clonotypes.

The assay was immunoSEQ multiplex PCR, and TCRdb's table has in-frame clones only and misses some. Altogether tens of thousands of clones are present, over 80% being singletons, with the ten largest covering roughly 0.69%. In this sample, this clone turned up once. No antigen is known for it. V lost 6 bases, J lost 8 bases, and 13 bases stayed unmatched. CDR3 length equals 15 residues. The germline gives CDR1 SGHTA, CDR2 FQGNSA. The receptor was isolated from a human donor in good health. The J gene is TRBJ2-1, the V gene TRBV7-2; the match to TRBD1 covers 7 bases. Sequencing was done on a sample of memory (CD45RA-) CD4+ T cells from blood. As DNA, the CDR3 is TGTGCCAGCAGTCAATATAACAGGGACAGCGATGAGCAGTTCTTC. Protein product: CASSQYNRDSDEQFF.